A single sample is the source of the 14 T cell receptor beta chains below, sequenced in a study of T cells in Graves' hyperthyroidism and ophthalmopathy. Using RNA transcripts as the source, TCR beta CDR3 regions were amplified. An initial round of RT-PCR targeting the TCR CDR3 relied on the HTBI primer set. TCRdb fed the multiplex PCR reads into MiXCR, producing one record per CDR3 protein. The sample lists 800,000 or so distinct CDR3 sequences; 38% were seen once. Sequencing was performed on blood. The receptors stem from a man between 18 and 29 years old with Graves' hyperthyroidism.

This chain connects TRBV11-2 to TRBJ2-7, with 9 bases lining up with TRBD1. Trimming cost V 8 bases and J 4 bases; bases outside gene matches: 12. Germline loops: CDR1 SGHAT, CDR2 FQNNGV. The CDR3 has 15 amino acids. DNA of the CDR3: TGTGCCAGCGGCCCCTCAATCGGGACAGGGTACGAGCAGTACTTC. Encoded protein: CASGPSIGTGYEQYF.

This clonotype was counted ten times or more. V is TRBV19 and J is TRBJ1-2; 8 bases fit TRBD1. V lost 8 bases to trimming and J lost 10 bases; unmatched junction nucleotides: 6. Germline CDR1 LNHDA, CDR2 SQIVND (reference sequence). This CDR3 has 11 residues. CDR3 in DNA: TGTGCCAGTCAGACAGGGGCATTCTACACCTTC. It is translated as CASQTGAFYTF.

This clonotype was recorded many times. CDR3 nucleotide sequence: TGTGCCATCAGGGACATCGAGCAGTACTTC. Protein product: CAIRDIEQYF. The gene calls are TRBV10-3 and TRBJ2-7; a weak D match, TRBD1 (5 bases). Looked up from germline, CDR1 is ENHRY and CDR2 is SYGVKD. V lost 6 bases and J 6 bases, leaving 6 bases between the germline ends. This CDR3 spans 10 amino acids.

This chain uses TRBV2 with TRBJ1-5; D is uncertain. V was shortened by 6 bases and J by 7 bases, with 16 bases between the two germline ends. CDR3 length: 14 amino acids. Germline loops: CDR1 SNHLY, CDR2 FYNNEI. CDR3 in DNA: TGTGCCAGCAGCCAATCTGGGTTCGAACAGCCCCAGCATTTT. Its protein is CASSQSGFEQPQHF.

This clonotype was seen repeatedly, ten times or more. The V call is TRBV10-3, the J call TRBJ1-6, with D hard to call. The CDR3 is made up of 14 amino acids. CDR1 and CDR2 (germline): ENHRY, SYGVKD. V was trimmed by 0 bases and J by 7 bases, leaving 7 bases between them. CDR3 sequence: CAISESAGNSPLHF. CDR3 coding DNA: TGTGCCATCAGTGAGTCGGCAGGAAATTCACCCCTCCACTTT.

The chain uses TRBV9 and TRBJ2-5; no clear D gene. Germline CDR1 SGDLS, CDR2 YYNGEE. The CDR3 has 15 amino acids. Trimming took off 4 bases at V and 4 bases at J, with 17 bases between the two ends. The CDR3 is CASSLDWSHLETQYF. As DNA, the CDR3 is TGTGCCAGCAGCTTAGATTGGTCCCATCTAGAGACCCAGTACTTC.

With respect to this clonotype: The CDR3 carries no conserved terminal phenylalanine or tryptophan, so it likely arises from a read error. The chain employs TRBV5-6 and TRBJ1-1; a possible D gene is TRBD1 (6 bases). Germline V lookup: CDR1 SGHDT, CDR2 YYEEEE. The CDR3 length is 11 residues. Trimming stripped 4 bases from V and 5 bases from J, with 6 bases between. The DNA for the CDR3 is TGTGCCAGCAGCCAGGGGACTGAAGCTTTCTCT. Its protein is CASSQGTEAFS.

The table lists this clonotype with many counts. CDR3 amino acids: CASSVRSGGQGVNTEAFF. In DNA, the CDR3 is TGTGCCAGCAGCGTAAGGTCAGGGGGCCAGGGGGTGAACACTGAAGCTTTCTTT. The V and J genes are TRBV9 and TRBJ1-1; 8 nucleotides align to TRBD1. This CDR3 has 18 residues. Germline loops: CDR1 SGDLS, CDR2 YYNGEE. The J segment lost 0 bases and the V segment lost 1 base, leaving 11 bases of the junction unmatched.

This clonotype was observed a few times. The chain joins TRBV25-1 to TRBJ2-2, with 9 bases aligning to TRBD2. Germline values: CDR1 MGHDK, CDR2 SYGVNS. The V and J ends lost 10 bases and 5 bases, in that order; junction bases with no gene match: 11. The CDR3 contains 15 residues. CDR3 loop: CATLDGTSKTGELFF. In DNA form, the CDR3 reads TGTGCCACCCTCGACGGGACTAGCAAAACCGGGGAGCTGTTTTTT.

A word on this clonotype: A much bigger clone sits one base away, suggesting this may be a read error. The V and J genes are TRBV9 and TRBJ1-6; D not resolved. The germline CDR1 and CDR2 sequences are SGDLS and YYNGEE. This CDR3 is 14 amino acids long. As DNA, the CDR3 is TGTGCCAGCAGCGTAACCCTATATAATTCACTCCTCCACTTT. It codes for CASSVTLYNSLLHF.

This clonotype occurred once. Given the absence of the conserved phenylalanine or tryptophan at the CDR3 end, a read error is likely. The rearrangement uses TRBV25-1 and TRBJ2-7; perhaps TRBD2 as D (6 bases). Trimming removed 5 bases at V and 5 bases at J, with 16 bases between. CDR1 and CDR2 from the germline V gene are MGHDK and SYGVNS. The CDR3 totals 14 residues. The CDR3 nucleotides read TGTGCCAGCAGTCCACTCCCGGGAGTTAACGAGCAGTACCTC. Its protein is CASSPLPGVNEQYL.

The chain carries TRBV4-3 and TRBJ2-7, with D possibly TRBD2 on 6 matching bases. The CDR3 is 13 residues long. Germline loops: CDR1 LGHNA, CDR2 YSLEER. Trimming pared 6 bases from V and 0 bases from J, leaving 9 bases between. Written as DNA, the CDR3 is TGCGCCAGCAGTCGGGACTGCTCCTACGAGCAGTACTTC. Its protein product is CASSRDCSYEQYF.

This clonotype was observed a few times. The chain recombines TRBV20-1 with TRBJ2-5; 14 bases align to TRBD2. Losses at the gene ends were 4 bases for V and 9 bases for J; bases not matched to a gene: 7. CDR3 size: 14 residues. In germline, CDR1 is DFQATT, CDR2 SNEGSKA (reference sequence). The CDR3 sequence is CSATPGLAGESQYF. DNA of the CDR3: TGCAGTGCTACCCCGGGACTAGCGGGGGAATCCCAGTACTTC.

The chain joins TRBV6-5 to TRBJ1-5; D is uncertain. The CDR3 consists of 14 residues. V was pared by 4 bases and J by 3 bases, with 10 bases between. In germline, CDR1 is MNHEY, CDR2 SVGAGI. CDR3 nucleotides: TGTGCCAGCAGTTTTTACGGGGACAATCAGCCCCAGCATTTT. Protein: CASSFYGDNQPQHF.